The text below deals with one T cell receptor (beta chain). Its antigen is currently unknown. CDR1 is SQVTM, CDR2 ANQGSEA, per germline. The CDR3 has 14 amino acids. V was shortened by 4 bases and J by 2 bases, with 12 bases between the two germline ends. The authors prepared the TCRbeta library with unique molecular identifiers. Using its own MiXCR run on the PCR reads, TCRdb lists one record per CDR3 protein. Of under 450,000 distinct CDR3 sequences listed, 16% are singletons. This entry comes from a study of T-cell reconstitution after alpha-beta-depleted transplantation in children. Findings and caveats of the study: T-cell numbers and diversity one year post-transplant derived largely from freshly generated T cells.

The J gene is TRBJ2-1, the V gene TRBV29-1, with D maybe TRBD1 (5 bases). Sequenced here: PBMCs, mostly from graft donor cells, sampled 360 days after TCRalphabeta/CD19-depleted stem cell transplant. The receptor was derived from a boy under two years old who had a stem cell transplant for Wiskott-Aldrich syndrome, so the T cells may come from the graft donor. The CDR3 sequence is CSVVARGTYNEQFF. The CDR3 coding sequence is TGCAGCGTTGTCGCAAGGGGAACCTACAATGAGCAGTTCTTC.